Below, 23 T cell receptor beta chains from the same sample are listed, as sequenced in a study of blood T cell repertoires in COVID-19. TCRdb's table, derived via immunoSEQ multiplex PCR, lists solely in-frame clones and lacks some. The data show some 250,000 clones, over 75% seen once. Material: peripheral blood. The receptors shown here come from a human donor in a cohort sampled during active COVID-19.

This clone was counted once. This chain joins TRBV10-3 and TRBJ2-7; tentative D call: TRBD2 (6 bases). Trimming took 10 bases from V and 0 from J, leaving 16 bases between them. CDR1 and CDR2 (germline): ENHRY, SYGVKD. The CDR3 extends over 14 amino acids. CDR3 region: CATTGGKGSYEQYF. DNA of the CDR3: TGTGCCACCACCGGAGGGAAGGGCTCCTACGAGCAGTACTTC.

The gene calls are TRBV24-1 and TRBJ1-2; no reliable D call. Germline values: CDR1 KGHDR, CDR2 SFDVKD. The CDR3 spans 16 residues. Trimming shortened V by 9 bases and J by 7 bases, and 26 bases separated the two germline ends. The CDR3 sequence is CATLTSAPGDLGGYTF. The DNA for the CDR3 is TGTGCCACCCTAACTTCGGCGCCCGGGGATTTGGGTGGCTACACCTTC.

CDR3 sequence (DNA): TGTGCCAGCAGCAAAGGCGGCAGGGGACCTAATGAAAAACTGTTTTTT. Translated: CASSKGGRGPNEKLFF. The chain joins TRBV11-2 to TRBJ1-4; D is possibly TRBD1 (6 bases). This CDR3 spans 16 amino acids. The germline V gene has CDR1 SGHAT and CDR2 FQNNGV. The ends were cut back, 5 bases at V and 3 bases at J, with 16 bases in the middle.

The chain's CDR3 is CASSVSSTNEKLFF. As DNA, the CDR3 is TGTGCCAGCAGCGTTTCCTCAACTAATGAAAAACTGTTTTTT. This chain links TRBV9 with TRBJ1-4; no clear D. Looked up from germline, CDR1 is SGDLS and CDR2 is YYNGEE. The V end lost 2 bases, the J end lost 0 bases, and 5 bases lay between the germline ends. The CDR3 extends over 14 amino acids.

The chain carries TRBV7-5 and TRBJ2-7; TRBD2 is the table's D call and was not checked against the DNA. TRBV7-5 is a recognized pseudogene. The CDR3 runs to 13 residues. The CDR3 reads CVRSPRGGREQYF. CDR3 coding DNA: TGTGTCAGAAGCCCCCGGGGGGGGAGGGAGCAGTACTTC.

The chain combines TRBV5-1 with TRBJ1-1, with 12 nucleotides matching TRBD1. Germline trimming cut 0 bases from V and 6 bases from J; bases unmatched to any gene: 0. This CDR3 region has 14 residues. Germline assignment: CDR1 SGHRS and CDR2 YFSETQ. The CDR3: CASSLGDRGPEAFF. CDR3 sequence (DNA): TGCGCCAGCAGCTTGGGGGACAGGGGGCCTGAAGCTTTCTTT.

The chain employs TRBV7-9 and TRBJ1-3, with D uncertain. The CDR3 consists of 13 residues. Per the germline V gene, CDR1 is SEHNR and CDR2 is FQNEAQ (reference sequence). V lost 1 base and J lost 4, with 5 bases in between. The CDR3 region is CASSLEHGNTIYF. CDR3 bases: TGTGCCAGCAGCTTAGAACACGGAAACACCATATATTTT.

The chain recombines TRBV6-4 with TRBJ1-6; 7 positions agree with TRBD1. The CDR3 runs 13 residues. Per the germline V gene, CDR1 is MRHNA and CDR2 is SNTAGT. The V and J ends lost 5 bases and 7 bases, in that order; junction bases with no gene match: 2. This CDR3 reads CASSPDRNSPLHF. CDR3 in DNA: TGTGCCAGCAGTCCGGACAGGAATTCACCCCTCCACTTT.

The rearrangement uses TRBV9 and TRBJ1-6, with 8 bases fitting TRBD1. With 4 bases clipped from V and 7 bases from J, the junction kept 4 bases outside the gene matches. The CDR3 runs to 14 residues. From germline, CDR1 is SGDLS and CDR2 YYNGEE. CDR3 DNA: TGTGCCAGCAGCCCGCGACAGGGGAATTCACCCCTCCACTTT. Translation gives CASSPRQGNSPLHF.

This CDR3 reads CASSLGTSGYTGELFF. CDR3 sequence (DNA): TGTGCCAGCAGCTTAGGGACTAGCGGGTACACCGGGGAGCTGTTTTTT. The rearrangement links TRBV7-2 to TRBJ2-2, with 11 bases lining up with TRBD2. Germline values: CDR1 SGHTA, CDR2 FQGNSA. This CDR3 has 16 amino acids. V dropped 1 base and J dropped 3; count of bases not matched to a gene: 1.

V is TRBV12-1 and J is TRBJ1-1; TRBD1, the D gene given by the table, was not confirmed from the DNA. TRBV12-1 is a pseudogene. The CDR3 spans 18 residues. The CDR3 spells CASSFSNVWGRLDTEAFF. The CDR3 DNA reads as TGTGCCAGCAGCTTCTCAAACGTGTGGGGCCGACTGGACACTGAAGCTTTCTTT.

The V gene is TRBV19, the J gene TRBJ1-1; no definite D call. This CDR3 spans 17 amino acids. Looked up from germline, CDR1 is LNHDA and CDR2 is SQIVND (reference sequence). V gave up 1 base and J gave up 0 bases, with 15 bases separating them. Here the CDR3 reads CASSIGARALLNTEAFF. The CDR3 region has the DNA TGTGCCAGTAGTATAGGGGCGAGGGCACTACTGAACACTGAAGCTTTCTTT.

This clone appeared a few times. The rearrangement joins TRBV28 to TRBJ2-7, with D maybe TRBD1 (6 bases). Trimming pared 0 bases from V and 1 base from J, leaving 16 bases between. CDR1 and CDR2 from the germline V gene are MDHEN and SYDVKM. CDR3 length: 17 residues. CDR3 amino acids: CASSLWDSIGPSYEQYF. The CDR3 region has the DNA TGTGCCAGCAGTTTATGGGACAGTATCGGCCCTTCCTACGAGCAGTACTTC.

This chain joins TRBV21-1 and TRBJ2-2; whether TRBD2, the table's D call, matches the DNA was not checked. TRBV21-1 is a pseudogene. The CDR3 covers 17 residues. The DNA of the CDR3 is TGTGCCAGCAGTTTCTCACCGACTCTACCCAACACCGGGGAGCTGTTTTTT. Amino acid sequence: CASSFSPTLPNTGELFF.

The CDR3 bases are TGTGCCAGCAGCACCGGACTAGCGGGAGTGGGCGAGCAGTACTTC. Translation gives CASSTGLAGVGEQYF. The chain recombines TRBV7-9 with TRBJ2-7; 13 bases line up with TRBD2. The CDR3 contains 15 residues. V shed 5 bases and J 6 bases; nucleotides not matched to a gene: 7. Germline V gene sequence: CDR1 SEHNR, CDR2 FQNEAQ (reference sequence).

This chain joins TRBV5-8 and TRBJ2-7; 10 nucleotides agree with TRBD1. Trimming at V came to 7 bases and at J to 1 base, leaving 2 bases not matched to a gene. From germline, CDR1 is SGHTS and CDR2 YDEGEE. The CDR3 covers 13 residues. In DNA, the CDR3 is TGTGCCAGCGGGACAGGGGCGTCCTACGAGCAGTACTTC. Its translation: CASGTGASYEQYF.

This chain uses TRBV7-9 with TRBJ1-3, with TRBD1 as a possible D gene (5 bases). The CDR3 contains 13 residues. Germline V CDR1 and CDR2: SEHNR, FQNEAQ (reference sequence). With 8 bases removed from V and 2 bases from J, the gap between germline ends came to 10 bases. The CDR3 sequence is CASDGGTGNTIYF. DNA of the CDR3: TGTGCCAGCGACGGGGGGACTGGAAACACCATATATTTT. The full variable domain, with the rest looked up from reference TRBV7-9 and TRBJ1-3, is DTGVSQNPRHKITKRGQNVTFRCDPISEHNRLYWYRQTLGQGPEFLTYFQNEAQLEKSRLLSDRFSAERPKGSFSTLEIQRTEQGDSAMYLCASDGGTGNTIYFGEGSWLTVV.

The chain uses TRBV7-3 and TRBJ2-7; the match to TRBD2 covers 11 bases. V was pared by 3 bases and J by 5 bases, with 9 bases of the junction left unmatched. Germline V CDR1 and CDR2: SGHTA, FQGTGA. The CDR3 is 16 residues long. The CDR3 region has the DNA TGTGCCAGCAGCTTTAGCATAGCGGGAGGGCCTAACGAGCAGTACTTC. This codes for CASSFSIAGGPNEQYF. Full variable domain (rest looked up from reference TRBV7-3 and TRBJ2-7): GAGVSQTPSNKVTEKGKYVELRCDPISGHTALYWYRQSLGQGPEFLIYFQGTGAADDSGLPNDRFFAVRPEGSVSTLKIQRTERGDSAVYLCASSFSIAGGPNEQYFGPGTRLTVT.

This clone was recorded once. This chain links TRBV10-3 with TRBJ2-2; a possible D gene is TRBD2 (6 bases). The CDR3 covers 13 residues. V lost 2 bases to trimming and J lost 11 bases, with 12 bases between them. Germline CDR1 reads ENHRY; CDR2 reads SYGVKD. This CDR3 is CAISEPGDGELFF. The CDR3 bases are TGTGCCATCAGTGAGCCGGGGGACGGAGAGCTGTTTTTT.

This clone turned up a few times. This chain joins TRBV5-1 and TRBJ2-1, with 10 bases aligning to TRBD2. Looked up from germline, CDR1 is SGHRS and CDR2 is YFSETQ. CDR3 length equals 19 residues. The V gene end was trimmed by 0 bases and the J gene end by 8 bases; junction bases not matched to a gene: 17. The CDR3 DNA follows: TGCGCCAGCAGCTTGGCGATAAGGGGTACTAGCGGGATCGTGGATGAGCAGTTCTTC. Its protein product is CASSLAIRGTSGIVDEQFF.

This clone was detected once. V and J are TRBV19 and TRBJ2-5; possible D gene TRBD2, 6 bases. Deletions cut 3 bases from V and 2 bases from J, with 19 bases between. The CDR3 has 17 amino acids. Per germline, CDR1 LNHDA and CDR2 SQIVND (reference sequence). In DNA, the CDR3 is TGTGCCAGTAGTATTAGGTCTACGGGAGACCGGCAAGAGACCCAGTACTTC. This codes for CASSIRSTGDRQETQYF.

The chain joins TRBV28 to TRBJ2-7; maybe TRBD2 (6 bases). From germline, CDR1 is MDHEN and CDR2 SYDVKM. V gave up 7 bases and J gave up 0 bases, with 16 bases separating them. CDR3 length equals 15 residues. The CDR3 reads CASTTPEGLSYEQYF. For the CDR3, the DNA is TGTGCCAGCACCACTCCGGAGGGTCTCTCCTACGAGCAGTACTTC.

This chain's CDR3 is CASSQGLSGPRSGGYTF. CDR3 DNA: TGCGCCAGCAGCCAAGGGCTTTCAGGGCCCCGATCTGGGGGCTACACCTTC. The rearrangement uses TRBV4-1 and TRBJ1-2; D might be TRBD1 (5 bases). Deletions cut 1 base from V and 8 bases from J, with 23 bases between. There are 17 residues in the CDR3. The V gene's germline CDR1 is MGHRA and CDR2 YSYEKL.